The 21 T cell receptor beta chains below come from one sample, sequenced in a study of beta chain features in type 1 diabetes. The whole isolated RNA underwent reverse transcription, so sequencing captured expressed TCRB transcripts. Method: immunoSEQ multiplex PCR; TCRdb's copy keeps in-frame clones and lacks some. The sample shows about 620,000 clones, roughly 15% of them seen only once. The source material was naive CD4+ T cells from blood. The receptors originated from a man aged 18 to 30 in good health.

This chain joins TRBV7-9 and TRBJ1-5; D may be TRBD1 (5 bases). The CDR3 runs to 14 residues. Germline loops: CDR1 SEHNR, CDR2 FQNEAQ (reference sequence). Between the trimmed V and J ends, which lost 5 bases and 5 bases, there was a span of 13 bases. The CDR3 here is CASSITGGYQPQHF. The CDR3 DNA reads as TGTGCCAGCAGCATTACAGGTGGATATCAGCCCCAGCATTTT.

The chain carries TRBV18 and TRBJ2-1, with 7 bases lining up with TRBD1. CDR1 is KGHSH, CDR2 LQKENI, per germline. The CDR3 runs 15 residues. The ends lost 2 bases at V and 3 bases at J; junction bases unmatched: 4. The CDR3 DNA reads as TGTGCCAGCTCACCAGACAGGGTAAACTACAATGAGCAGTTCTTC. This gives the protein CASSPDRVNYNEQFF.

The V gene is TRBV7-6, the J gene TRBJ2-7, with D possibly called TRBD1 or TRBD2 (5 bases each). Trimming left V 4 bases short and J 9 bases short, with 19 bases between. Germline CDR1 is SGHVS and CDR2 is FNYEAQ. This CDR3 is built from 14 residues. This CDR3 reads CASSSRGPIGTQYF. DNA for the CDR3: TGTGCCAGCAGCTCGCGAGGACCTATAGGGACGCAGTACTTC.

The CDR3 reads CASSQDGGYWRETQYF. The DNA of the CDR3 is TGTGCCAGCAGCCAAGATGGGGGCTACTGGCGGGAGACCCAGTACTTC. This chain uses TRBV14 with TRBJ2-5; possible D gene TRBD1, 6 bases. The CDR3 length is 16 residues. CDR1 is SGHDN, CDR2 FVKESK, per germline. Trimming shortened V by 0 bases and J by 5 bases, and 16 bases separated the two germline ends.

V usage is TRBV5-6 and J usage is TRBJ2-3; possibly TRBD1 for D (6 bases). Trimming took 4 bases from V and 1 from J, leaving 19 bases between them. Germline V gives CDR1 SGHDT, CDR2 YYEEEE. The CDR3 spans 17 residues. The CDR3 region is CASSPKQGRSGTDTQYF. For the CDR3, the DNA is TGTGCCAGCAGCCCTAAACAGGGTCGGTCCGGCACAGATACGCAGTATTTT. Filled out from reference TRBV5-6 and TRBJ2-3, the complete variable domain reads DAGVTQSPTHLIKTRGQQVTLRCSPKSGHDTVSWYQQALGQGPQFIFQYYEEEERQRGNFPDRFSGHQFPNYSSELNVNALLLGDSALYLCASSPKQGRSGTDTQYFGPGTRLTVL.

The gene calls are TRBV19 and TRBJ2-5; 8 bases map to TRBD2. The V gene's germline CDR1 is LNHDA and CDR2 SQIVND (reference sequence). This CDR3 has 14 residues. The V and J ends lost 6 bases and 4 bases, in that order; junction bases with no gene match: 7. CDR3 loop: CASRRAAGGETQYF. CDR3 sequence (DNA): TGTGCCAGTAGAAGGGCTGCGGGGGGAGAGACCCAGTACTTC.

The chain employs TRBV10-3 and TRBJ1-2, with D perhaps TRBD1 (5 bases). V shed 5 bases and J shed 4 bases, with 14 bases lying between them. This CDR3 has 14 amino acids. The germline gives CDR1 ENHRY, CDR2 SYGVKD. CDR3 nucleotide sequence: TGTGCCATCAGTCCCGTGGGGGTACCCTATGGCTACACCTTC. Encoded protein: CAISPVGVPYGYTF.

The rearrangement joins TRBV4-1 to TRBJ2-3, with 15 bases matching TRBD2. The CDR3 contains 14 residues. V shed 7 bases and J 7 bases; nucleotides not matched to a gene: 3. Germline V lookup: CDR1 MGHRA, CDR2 YSYEKL. CDR3 sequence reads: CASIGLAGGNTQYF. CDR3 DNA sequence: TGCGCCAGCATCGGACTAGCGGGGGGGAATACGCAGTATTTT.

This chain connects TRBV18 to TRBJ2-7; D remains unclear. The V gene's germline CDR1 is KGHSH and CDR2 LQKENI. Trimming took 6 bases from V and 0 from J, leaving 6 bases between them. This CDR3 has 12 amino acids. The CDR3 region has the DNA TGTGCCAGCTCGTCGCCCTCCTACGAGCAGTACTTC. Translation: CASSSPSYEQYF.

Note on this clone: Within the sample, other DNA sequences also encode this same CDR3. The J gene is TRBJ2-5, the V gene TRBV5-1, with D tentatively TRBD1 (6 bases). The germline V gene has CDR1 SGHRS and CDR2 YFSETQ. The CDR3 spans 13 residues. Trimming stripped 4 bases from V and 2 bases from J, with 9 bases between. The CDR3 sequence is CASSLGQQETQYF. The CDR3 region has the DNA TGCGCCAGCAGCCTGGGACAACAAGAGACCCAGTACTTC. Filled out from reference TRBV5-1 and TRBJ2-5, the complete variable domain reads KAGVTQTPRYLIKTRGQQVTLSCSPISGHRSVSWYQQTPGQGLQFLFEYFSETQRNKGNFPGRFSGRQFSNSRSEMNVSTLELGDSALYLCASSLGQQETQYFGPGTRLLVL.

This sequence joins TRBV6-1 and TRBJ2-4; tentatively, D is TRBD1 or TRBD2 (5 bases each). V was clipped by 4 bases and J by 4 bases, with 11 bases between them. Germline values: CDR1 MNHNS, CDR2 SASEGT. The CDR3 sequence is 14 residues long. CDR3 bases: TGTGCCAGCAGTGTTTGGGGGAAGAAAAACATTCAGTACTTC. This codes for CASSVWGKKNIQYF.

The chain employs TRBV4-2 and TRBJ2-5, with a possible D match to TRBD2 (6 bases). Germline assignment: CDR1 LGHNA and CDR2 YNFKEQ. The CDR3 length is 16 residues. Deletions cut 1 base from V and 4 bases from J, with 16 bases between. DNA for the CDR3: TGTGCCAGCAGCCAAGCCCGGGACTTCGGGGGAGAGACCCAGTACTTC. It encodes CASSQARDFGGETQYF.

The CDR3 protein is CAISSGIHEQYF. As DNA, the CDR3 is TGTGCCATCAGTTCAGGGATCCACGAGCAGTACTTC. The chain employs TRBV10-3 and TRBJ2-7; possibly TRBD1 for D (5 bases). The germline CDR1 and CDR2 sequences are ENHRY and SYGVKD. Trimming removed 5 bases at V and 5 bases at J, with 10 bases between. The CDR3 contains 12 residues.

In DNA, the CDR3 is TGTGCCAGCTCAGCACAGGGGTTGACTAACTATGGCTACACCTTC. This encodes CASSAQGLTNYGYTF. The rearrangement uses TRBV18 and TRBJ1-2; 7 bases are a match to TRBD1. V gave up 5 bases and J gave up 0 bases; unmatched junction bases: 6. Germline CDR1 is KGHSH and CDR2 is LQKENI. This CDR3 has 15 amino acids. Supplemented by reference TRBV18 and TRBJ1-2, the full variable domain reads NAGVMQNPRHLVRRRGQEARLRCSPMKGHSHVYWYRQLPEEGLKFMVYLQKENIIDESGMPKERFSAEFPKEGPSILRIQQVVRGDSAAYFCASSAQGLTNYGYTFGSGTRLTVV.

This clone was counted only a few times. The chain has TRBV6-5 and TRBJ1-1; D may be TRBD1 (5 bases). Germline CDR1 reads MNHEY; CDR2 reads SVGAGI. V shed 2 bases and J shed 1 base, with 14 bases lying between them. CDR3 length: 16 amino acids. The CDR3 region has the DNA TGTGCCAGCAGTTACATGGGAAGAGGGACGAACACTGAAGCTTTCTTT. This encodes CASSYMGRGTNTEAFF.

The chain recombines TRBV7-6 with TRBJ1-6; D gene uncertain. The V end was cut by 2 bases, the J end by 5 bases, with 7 bases between. The germline V gene has CDR1 SGHVS and CDR2 FNYEAQ. This CDR3 has 14 amino acids. CDR3 nucleotides: TGTGCCAGCAGCTTATCTGGGGATAATTCACCCCTCCACTTT. The encoded protein is CASSLSGDNSPLHF.

The genes are TRBV5-1 and TRBJ1-1; TRBD1 might be the D (6 bases). Germline V CDR1 and CDR2: SGHRS, YFSETQ. The CDR3 sequence is 15 residues long. Trimming left V 7 bases short and J 0 bases short, with 16 bases between. The CDR3 is CASYAGGAVNTEAFF. The CDR3 DNA follows: TGCGCCAGCTACGCGGGGGGCGCGGTGAACACTGAAGCTTTCTTT.

This clone was picked up a small number of times. The gene calls are TRBV25-1 and TRBJ2-7; D is possibly TRBD1 or TRBD2 (5 bases each). The CDR3 is made up of 14 amino acids. Trimming pared 8 bases from V and 2 bases from J, leaving 16 bases between. The germline gives CDR1 MGHDK, CDR2 SYGVNS. The CDR3 spells CASGFRDGPYEQYF. The CDR3 DNA reads TGTGCCAGCGGCTTCCGGGACGGCCCCTACGAGCAGTACTTC.

The chain uses TRBV7-2 and TRBJ1-4; TRBD1 might be the D (5 bases). The CDR3 loop spans 14 amino acids. Looked up from germline, CDR1 is SGHTA and CDR2 is FQGNSA. V dropped 1 base and J dropped 8 bases, with 11 bases sitting between them. CDR3 DNA: TGTGCCAGCAGCTTAGTAGGGGTCGAAGAAAAACTGTTTTTT. Amino acids: CASSLVGVEEKLFF.

The chain links TRBV27 to TRBJ2-7, with 7 bases matching TRBD1. Germline values: CDR1 MNHEY, CDR2 SMNVEV (reference sequence). The V segment lost 6 bases and the J segment 1 base; nucleotides outside the gene matches: 12. The CDR3 consists of 16 residues. The CDR3 loop is CASSYSRGLGSYEQYF. The CDR3, as DNA: TGTGCCAGCAGCTACTCAAGGGGGCTGGGTTCCTACGAGCAGTACTTC.

This clone occurred a few times. The V and J genes are TRBV30 and TRBJ2-1, with 9 bases that match TRBD1. This CDR3 has 13 residues. V was clipped by 3 bases and J by 7 bases; unmatched bases: 4. Germline V CDR1 and CDR2: GTSNPN, SVGIG (reference sequence). Here the CDR3 reads CAWRRQGGNEQFF. CDR3 DNA: TGTGCCTGGAGGCGACAGGGGGGGAATGAGCAGTTCTTC.